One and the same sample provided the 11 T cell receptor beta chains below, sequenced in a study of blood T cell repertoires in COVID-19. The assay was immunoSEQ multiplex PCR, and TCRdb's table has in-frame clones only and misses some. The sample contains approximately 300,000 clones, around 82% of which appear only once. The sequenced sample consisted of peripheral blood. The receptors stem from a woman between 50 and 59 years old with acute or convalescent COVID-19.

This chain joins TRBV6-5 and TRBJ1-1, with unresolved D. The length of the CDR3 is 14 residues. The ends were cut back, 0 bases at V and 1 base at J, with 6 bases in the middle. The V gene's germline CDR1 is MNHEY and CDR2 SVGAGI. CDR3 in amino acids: CASSYSRQNTEAFF. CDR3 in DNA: TGTGCCAGCAGTTACTCCAGGCAGAACACTGAAGCTTTCTTT.

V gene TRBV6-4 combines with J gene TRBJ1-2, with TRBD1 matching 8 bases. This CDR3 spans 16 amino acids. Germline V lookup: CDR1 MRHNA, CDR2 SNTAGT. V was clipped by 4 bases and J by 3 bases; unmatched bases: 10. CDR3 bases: TGTGCCAGCAGTGGGGGTGCAGGGGGCGCGGACTATGGCTACACCTTC. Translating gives CASSGGAGGADYGYTF.

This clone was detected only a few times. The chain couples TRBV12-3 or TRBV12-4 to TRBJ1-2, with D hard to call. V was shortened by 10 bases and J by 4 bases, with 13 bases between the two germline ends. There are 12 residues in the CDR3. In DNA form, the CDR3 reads TGTGCCACCCAGCGGGCAGCCTATGGCTACACCTTC. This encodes CATQRAAYGYTF.

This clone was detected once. CDR3 nucleotide sequence: TGTGCCAGCAGCTTGGCGGCGGTCCAAGAGACCCAGTACTTC. Its protein is CASSLAAVQETQYF. The V gene is TRBV7-2, the J gene TRBJ2-5; no reliable D call. Between the trimmed V and J ends, which lost 3 bases and 1 base, there was a span of 9 bases. There are 14 residues in the CDR3. The germline V gene encodes CDR1 SGHTA and CDR2 FQGNSA.

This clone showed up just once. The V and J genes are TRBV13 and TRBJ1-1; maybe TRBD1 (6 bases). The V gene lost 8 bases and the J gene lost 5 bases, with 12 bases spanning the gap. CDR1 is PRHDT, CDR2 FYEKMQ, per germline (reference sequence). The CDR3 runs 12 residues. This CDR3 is CASQRGGTEAFF. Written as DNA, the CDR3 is TGTGCCAGCCAAAGGGGGGGAACTGAAGCTTTCTTT.

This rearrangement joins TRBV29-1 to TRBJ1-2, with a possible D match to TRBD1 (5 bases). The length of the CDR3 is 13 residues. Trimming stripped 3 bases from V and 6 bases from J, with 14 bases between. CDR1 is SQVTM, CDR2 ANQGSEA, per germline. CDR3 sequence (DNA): TGCAGCGTTGATCGCGGGGGAAGTGATGGCTACACCTTC. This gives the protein CSVDRGGSDGYTF.

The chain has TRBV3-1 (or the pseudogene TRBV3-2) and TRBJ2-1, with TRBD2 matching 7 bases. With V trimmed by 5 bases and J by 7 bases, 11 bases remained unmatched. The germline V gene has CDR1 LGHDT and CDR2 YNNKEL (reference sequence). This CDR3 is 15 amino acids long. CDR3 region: CASSIGGGKSNEQFF. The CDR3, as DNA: TGTGCCAGCAGCATCGGGGGAGGGAAATCAAATGAGCAGTTCTTC.

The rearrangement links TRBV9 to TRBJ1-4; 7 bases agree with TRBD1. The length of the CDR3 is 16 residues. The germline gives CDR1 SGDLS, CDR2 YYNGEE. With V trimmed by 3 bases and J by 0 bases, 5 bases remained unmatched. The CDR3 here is CASSARQGSTNEKLFF. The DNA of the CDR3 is TGTGCCAGCAGCGCCCGACAGGGCTCAACTAATGAAAAACTGTTTTTT.

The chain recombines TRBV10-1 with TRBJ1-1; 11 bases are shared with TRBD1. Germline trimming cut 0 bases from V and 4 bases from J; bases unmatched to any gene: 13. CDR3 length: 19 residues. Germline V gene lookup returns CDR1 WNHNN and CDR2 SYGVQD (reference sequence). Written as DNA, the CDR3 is TGCGCCAGCAGTGAGTCTTCGAGATGGGACAGGGGGTCTGTCACTGAAGCTTTCTTT. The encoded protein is CASSESSRWDRGSVTEAFF.

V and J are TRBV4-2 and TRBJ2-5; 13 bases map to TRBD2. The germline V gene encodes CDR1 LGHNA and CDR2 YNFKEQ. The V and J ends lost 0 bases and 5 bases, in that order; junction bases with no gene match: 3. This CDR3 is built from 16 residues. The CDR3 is CASSQDRTSGSETQYF. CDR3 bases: TGTGCCAGCAGCCAAGATCGGACTAGCGGGAGTGAGACCCAGTACTTC.

The CDR3 is CSTKQGSNEKLFF. Written as DNA, the CDR3 is TGCAGCACCAAACAGGGTTCTAATGAAAAACTGTTTTTT. V is TRBV29-1 and J is TRBJ1-4; a weak D match, TRBD1 (6 bases). V lost 8 bases, J lost 3 bases, and 13 bases lay in between. The CDR3 sequence is 13 residues long. Germline CDR1 reads SQVTM; CDR2 reads ANQGSEA.